This T cell receptor beta chain was captured in a study of CD8 T cells in Susac syndrome. Details on this clonotype: The junction differs from germline at one of its ends, possibly a read error.

RNA totalling about 0.5 to 1 ug underwent reverse transcription with random hexamers. A multiplex approach, immunoSEQ multiplex PCR, amplified TCR beta CDR3 across 54 Vbeta and 13 Jbeta. TCRdb fed the immunoSEQ multiplex PCR reads into MiXCR, producing one record per CDR3 protein. The sample lists approximately 87,000 distinct CDR3 sequences, approximately 96% occurring once. CDR3 size: 15 residues. CDR1 is DFQATT, CDR2 SNEGSKA, per germline (reference sequence). Sequenced: CD8+ T cells from PBMCs. The TCR originated in a human donor with Susac syndrome. V gene TRBV20-1 combines with J gene TRBJ2-3; TRBD1 matches 7 bases. The CDR3 coding sequence is TGCAGTGCCAGAGAGCAGGAAGGGGGCCCAGATACGCAGTATTTT. This sequence encodes CSAREQEGGPDTQYF.